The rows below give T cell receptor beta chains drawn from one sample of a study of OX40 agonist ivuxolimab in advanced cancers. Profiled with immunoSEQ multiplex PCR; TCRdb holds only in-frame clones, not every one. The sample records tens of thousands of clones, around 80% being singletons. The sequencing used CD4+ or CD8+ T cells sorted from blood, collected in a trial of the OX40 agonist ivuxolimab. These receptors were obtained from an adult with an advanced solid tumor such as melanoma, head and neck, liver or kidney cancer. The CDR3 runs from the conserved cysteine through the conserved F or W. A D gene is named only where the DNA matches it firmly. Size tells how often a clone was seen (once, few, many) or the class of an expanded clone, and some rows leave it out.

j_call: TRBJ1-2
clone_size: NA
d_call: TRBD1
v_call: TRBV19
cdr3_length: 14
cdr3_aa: CASSLDRQGGGYTF
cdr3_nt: TGTGCCAGTAGTCTCGACAGACAGGGCGGCGGCTACACCTTC

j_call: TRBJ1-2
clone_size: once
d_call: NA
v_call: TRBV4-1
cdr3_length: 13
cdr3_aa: CASSLRENYGYTF
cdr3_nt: TGCGCCAGCAGCCTCAGGGAAAACTATGGCTACACCTTC

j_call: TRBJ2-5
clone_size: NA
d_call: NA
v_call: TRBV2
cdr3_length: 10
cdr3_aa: CAAGVETQYF
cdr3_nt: TGTGCCGCAGGGGTGGAGACCCAGTACTTC

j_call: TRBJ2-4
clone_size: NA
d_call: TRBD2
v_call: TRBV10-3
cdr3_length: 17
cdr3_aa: CAISVSGGASAKNIQYF
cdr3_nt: TGTGCCATCAGTGTTAGCGGGGGGGCCTCAGCCAAAAACATTCAGTACTTC

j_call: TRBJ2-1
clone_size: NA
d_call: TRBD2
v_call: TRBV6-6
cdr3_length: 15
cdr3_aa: CASSFFGLAGNEQFF
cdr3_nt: TGTGCCAGCAGTTTCTTCGGTCTAGCGGGGAATGAGCAGTTCTTC

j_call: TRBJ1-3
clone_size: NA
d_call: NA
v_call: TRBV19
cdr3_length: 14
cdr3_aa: CASSIDHRENTIYF
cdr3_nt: TGTGCCAGTAGTATAGATCATCGGGAAAACACCATATATTTT

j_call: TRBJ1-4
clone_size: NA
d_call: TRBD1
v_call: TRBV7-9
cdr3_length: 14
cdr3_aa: CASSFGQGREKLFF
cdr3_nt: TGTGCCAGCAGCTTTGGACAGGGGCGGGAAAAACTGTTTTTT

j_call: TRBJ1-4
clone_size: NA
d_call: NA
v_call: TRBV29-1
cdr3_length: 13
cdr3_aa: CSVGHSTNEKLFF
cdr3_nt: TGCAGCGTAGGACACTCAACTAATGAAAAACTGTTTTTT

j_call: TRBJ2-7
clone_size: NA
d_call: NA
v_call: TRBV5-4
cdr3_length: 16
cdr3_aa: CASSQTPSGTRYEQYF
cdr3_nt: TGTGCCAGCAGTCAGACCCCCTCCGGGACACGGTACGAGCAGTACTTC

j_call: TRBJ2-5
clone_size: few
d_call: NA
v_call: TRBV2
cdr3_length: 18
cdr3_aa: CASSELNPRLLYQETQYF
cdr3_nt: TGTGCCAGCAGTGAATTGAACCCTCGATTGTTGTATCAAGAGACCCAGTACTTC

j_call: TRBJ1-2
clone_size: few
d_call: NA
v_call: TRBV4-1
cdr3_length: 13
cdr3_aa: CASSLGGNYGYTF
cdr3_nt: TGCGCCAGCAGCCTTGGAGGGAACTATGGCTACACCTTC

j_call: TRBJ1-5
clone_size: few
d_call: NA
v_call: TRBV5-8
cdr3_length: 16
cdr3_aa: CASSDNPADWSQPQHF
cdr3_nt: TGTGCCAGCAGCGATAATCCAGCGGATTGGTCTCAGCCCCAGCATTTT

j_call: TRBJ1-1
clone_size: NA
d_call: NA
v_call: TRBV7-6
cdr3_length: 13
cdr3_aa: CASSTDSYTEAFF
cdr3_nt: TGTGCCAGCAGCACAGACAGTTACACTGAAGCTTTCTTT

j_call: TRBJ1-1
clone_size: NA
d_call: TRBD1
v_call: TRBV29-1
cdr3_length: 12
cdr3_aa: CSVITGGTEAFF
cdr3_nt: TGCAGCGTGATTACAGGGGGCACTGAAGCTTTCTTT

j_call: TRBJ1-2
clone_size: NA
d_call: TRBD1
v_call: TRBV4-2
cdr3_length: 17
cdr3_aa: CASSQDSDRHPNYGYTF
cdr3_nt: TGTGCCAGCAGCCAAGATTCGGACAGGCATCCTAACTATGGCTACACCTTC